A single sample gave rise to the 21 T cell receptor beta chains below, sequenced in a study of T cells after posttransplantation cyclophosphamide. Data came from immunoSEQ multiplex PCR; TCRdb stores just in-frame clones and leaves some out. The sample shows approximately 40,000 clones, none of them appearing just once. Material for sequencing was PBMCs. The receptors here all came from a man aged 40-49 years in good health, CMV-negative, and a related stem cell transplant donor.

This clone was detected ten times or more. V is TRBV19 and J is TRBJ1-5, with 7 bases identical to TRBD1. Per germline, CDR1 LNHDA and CDR2 SQIVND (reference sequence). The CDR3 runs 14 residues. Germline trimming cut 5 bases from V and 3 bases from J; bases unmatched to any gene: 4. The CDR3 coding sequence is TGTGCCAGTAGTTCGACAGGGTTCAATCAGCCCCAGCATTTT. Its protein is CASSSTGFNQPQHF.

This clone was counted at least ten times. CDR3 coding DNA: TGTGCCAGCAGAAGTAGCGGGAGTAATGAGCAGTTCTTC. Translation: CASRSSGSNEQFF. This rearrangement joins TRBV7-2 to TRBJ2-1, with 9 bases lining up with TRBD2. This CDR3 has 13 residues. Germline V gene lookup returns CDR1 SGHTA and CDR2 FQGNSA. V shed 6 bases, J shed 7 bases, and the junction held 4 bases outside the gene matches.

Many counts were recorded for this clone. V is TRBV4-2 and J is TRBJ2-2; 7 bases are a match to TRBD2. Germline V gives CDR1 LGHNA, CDR2 YNFKEQ. The CDR3 is 18 residues long. V lost 1 base and J lost 3; bases outside the gene matches: 11. The CDR3 here is CASSQGGGGSRYTGELFF. In DNA form, the CDR3 reads TGTGCCAGCAGCCAAGGTGGTGGCGGGAGCCGGTACACCGGGGAGCTGTTTTTT.

This clone was seen repeatedly, ten times or more. The chain recombines TRBV18 with TRBJ1-1; D possibly corresponds to TRBD1 (6 bases). CDR3 length: 15 residues. From germline, CDR1 is KGHSH and CDR2 LQKENI. V was pared by 2 bases and J by 4 bases, with 14 bases between. The CDR3 sequence: CASSPARTDSTEAFF. CDR3 in DNA: TGTGCCAGCTCACCAGCAAGGACAGATAGCACTGAAGCTTTCTTT.

This clone was detected many times. The gene calls are TRBV4-2 and TRBJ2-1, with a possible D match to TRBD2 (5 bases). CDR3 length: 15 residues. V was trimmed by 1 base and J by 6 bases, leaving 13 bases between them. Germline CDR1 is LGHNA and CDR2 is YNFKEQ. The CDR3: CASSQGSLSANEQFF. The CDR3 DNA is TGTGCCAGCAGCCAAGGTTCCCTTAGCGCCAATGAGCAGTTCTTC.

This clone was found a few times. The rearrangement links TRBV7-9 to TRBJ2-7; 7 positions agree with TRBD1. The CDR3 is made up of 18 amino acids. With 4 bases clipped from V and 1 base from J, the junction kept 16 bases outside the gene matches. Germline values: CDR1 SEHNR, CDR2 FQNEAQ (reference sequence). Written as DNA, the CDR3 is TGTGCCAGCAGCTCTCCACGGGACAGCGTTTTGTTGTCCTACGAGCAGTACTTC. This codes for CASSSPRDSVLLSYEQYF. Full variable domain (outside the CDR3, taken from reference TRBV7-9 and TRBJ2-7): DTGVSQNPRHKITKRGQNVTFRCDPISEHNRLYWYRQTLGQGPEFLTYFQNEAQLEKSRLLSDRFSAERPKGSFSTLEIQRTEQGDSAMYLCASSSPRDSVLLSYEQYFGPGTRLTVT.

This clone was detected only a few times. CDR3 DNA sequence: TGTGCCAGCAGTTTAAGGGGACAGGGGGCGTTGAATGGCTACACCTTC. Protein sequence: CASSLRGQGALNGYTF. V gene TRBV27 combines with J gene TRBJ1-2, with 12 positions matching TRBD1. This CDR3 has 16 amino acids. V was pared by 2 bases and J by 6 bases, with 7 bases of the junction left unmatched. Germline V gene lookup returns CDR1 MNHEY and CDR2 SMNVEV (reference sequence).

This clone was counted many times. The rearrangement links TRBV5-1 to TRBJ2-3; 8 bases line up with TRBD1. J was trimmed by 1 base and V by 2 bases; bases with no gene match: 6. The CDR3 is 16 residues long. Germline CDR1 SGHRS, CDR2 YFSETQ. In DNA, the CDR3 is TGCGCCAGCAGCTTTGGCAGGGGGCAGGGCACAGATACGCAGTATTTT. This encodes CASSFGRGQGTDTQYF.

This clone was recorded at least ten times. The same CDR3 arises from other DNA sequences in this sample as well. The J gene is TRBJ1-2, the V gene TRBV6-1; 9 nucleotides match TRBD1. The CDR3 extends over 13 amino acids. V dropped 6 bases and J dropped 2; count of bases not matched to a gene: 1. Germline CDR1 reads MNHNS; CDR2 reads SASEGT. In nucleotides, the CDR3 is TGTGCCAGCAGACAGGGGGCCAACTATGGCTACACCTTC. Its translation: CASRQGANYGYTF.

This clone was observed at least ten times. V usage is TRBV5-1 and J usage is TRBJ2-2; no reliable D call. Germline V CDR1 and CDR2: SGHRS, YFSETQ. V shed 0 bases and J shed 3 bases, with 9 bases lying between them. This CDR3 region has 15 residues. The CDR3 DNA reads as TGCGCCAGCAGCTTGGTGGTTGGAGACACCGGGGAGCTGTTTTTT. Translating it yields CASSLVVGDTGELFF.

This clone was counted ten times or more. The V and J genes are TRBV7-2 and TRBJ1-5; TRBD1 might be the D (5 bases). The CDR3 covers 15 residues. Germline V CDR1 and CDR2: SGHTA, FQGNSA. Trimming pared 3 bases from V and 6 bases from J, leaving 15 bases between. This CDR3 reads CASSLEGWPGQPQHF. The CDR3 nucleotides read TGTGCCAGCAGCTTGGAGGGGTGGCCGGGTCAGCCCCAGCATTTT.

The table lists this clone with many counts. The V call is TRBV7-8, the J call TRBJ1-1; D is possibly TRBD1 (6 bases). The germline gives CDR1 SGHVS, CDR2 FQNEAQ. CDR3 length equals 14 residues. The V gene lost 3 bases and the J gene lost 1 base, with 9 bases spanning the gap. CDR3 nucleotide sequence: TGTGCCAGCAGCTTTGACAGGCGGAACACTGAAGCTTTCTTT. This gives the protein CASSFDRRNTEAFF.

This clone occurred many times. The J gene is TRBJ2-5, the V gene TRBV5-1; 7 bases align to TRBD2. This CDR3 is built from 14 residues. V lost 6 bases to trimming and J lost 5 bases; unmatched junction nucleotides: 10. Germline V gene data show CDR1 as SGHRS and CDR2 as YFSETQ. The CDR3 sequence is CASTPTGGGETQYF. CDR3 DNA sequence: TGCGCCAGCACCCCCACGGGAGGAGGGGAGACCCAGTACTTC.

The sample holds many counts of this clone. Other DNA sequences in this sample translate to the same CDR3. The V gene is TRBV27, the J gene TRBJ1-6, with D possibly being TRBD1 (5 bases). Trimming took off 2 bases at V and 9 bases at J, with 11 bases between the two ends. CDR1 and CDR2 from the germline V gene are MNHEY and SMNVEV (reference sequence). CDR3 length equals 14 residues. The CDR3 DNA reads as TGTGCCAGCAGTTTACGGGGGGGTGTTTCACCCCTCCACTTT. Its protein is CASSLRGGVSPLHF.

This clone was counted at least ten times. The chain employs TRBV13 and TRBJ1-5; 9 nucleotides agree with TRBD1. CDR1 is PRHDT, CDR2 FYEKMQ, per germline (reference sequence). The CDR3 runs to 15 residues. V shed 3 bases and J 9 bases; nucleotides not matched to a gene: 9. Here the CDR3 reads CASSFGTGPDRPQHF. The CDR3 DNA sequence: TGTGCCAGCAGCTTCGGGACAGGGCCGGATCGGCCCCAGCATTTT.

This clone was seen at least ten times. The genes are TRBV18 and TRBJ2-5; D is ambiguous. CDR1 KGHSH and CDR2 LQKENI come from the germline V gene. V was cut by 2 bases and J by 2 bases, with 6 bases left in between. The CDR3 length is 13 residues. The CDR3 DNA sequence: TGTGCCAGCTCACCATGGCAGCAAGAGACCCAGTACTTC. Protein: CASSPWQQETQYF.

J is TRBJ2-5 and V is TRBV19; D is uncertain. V was clipped by 2 bases and J by 5 bases, with 6 bases between them. Per germline, CDR1 LNHDA and CDR2 SQIVND (reference sequence). This CDR3 is 12 amino acids long. The CDR3 protein is CASSINQETQYF. CDR3 coding DNA: TGTGCCAGTAGTATAAATCAGGAGACCCAGTACTTC.

This clone was observed at least ten times. The rearrangement links TRBV6-5 to TRBJ2-1; 8 positions match TRBD1. V trimming: 8 bases; J trimming: 3 bases; junction bases outside the gene matches: 6. CDR3 size: 14 residues. Germline V gene sequence: CDR1 MNHEY, CDR2 SVGAGI. The CDR3 sequence is CASSGQVDYNEQFF. As DNA, the CDR3 is TGTGCCAGCTCGGGACAGGTTGACTACAATGAGCAGTTCTTC.

J is TRBJ2-7 and V is TRBV18, with 7 bases that match TRBD1. Per the germline V gene, CDR1 is KGHSH and CDR2 is LQKENI. The CDR3 is 15 residues long. Trimming took 3 bases from V and 2 from J; bases not matched to a gene: 7. This CDR3 is CASSPPGTETYEQYF. In DNA form, the CDR3 reads TGTGCCAGCTCACCCCCCGGGACAGAGACCTACGAGCAGTACTTC.

This clone has ten or more counts. The rearrangement links TRBV19 to TRBJ2-3; TRBD1 is a possible D gene (5 bases). Germline V gives CDR1 LNHDA, CDR2 SQIVND (reference sequence). The CDR3 is made up of 18 amino acids. Trimming took 3 bases from V and 1 from J, leaving 20 bases between them. CDR3 DNA sequence: TGTGCCAGTAGTATGGGGCGGTGGCACGCCGAGGGCACAGATACGCAGTATTTT. It translates to CASSMGRWHAEGTDTQYF.

This clone was seen ten or more times. The gene calls are TRBV29-1 and TRBJ2-1; 16 bases fit TRBD2. V lost 7 bases and J lost 0; bases outside the gene matches: 15. The CDR3 has 20 amino acids. CDR1 is SQVTM, CDR2 ANQGSEA, per germline. The DNA of the CDR3 is TGCAGCGCGGGGCCGGGACGGGGACTAGCGGGAGGGAGCTCCTACAATGAGCAGTTCTTC. Its protein is CSAGPGRGLAGGSSYNEQFF.